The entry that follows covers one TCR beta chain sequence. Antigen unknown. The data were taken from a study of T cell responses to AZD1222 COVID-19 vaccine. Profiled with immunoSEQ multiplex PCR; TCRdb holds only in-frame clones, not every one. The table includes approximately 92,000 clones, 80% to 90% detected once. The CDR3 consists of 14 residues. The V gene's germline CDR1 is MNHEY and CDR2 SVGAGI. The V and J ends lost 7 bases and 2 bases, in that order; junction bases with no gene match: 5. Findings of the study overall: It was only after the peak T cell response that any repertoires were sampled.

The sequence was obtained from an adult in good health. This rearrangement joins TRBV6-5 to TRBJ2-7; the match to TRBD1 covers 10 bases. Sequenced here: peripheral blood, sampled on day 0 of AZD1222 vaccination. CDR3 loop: CASTGDRGPYEQYF. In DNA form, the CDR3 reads TGTGCCAGCACCGGAGACAGGGGGCCCTACGAGCAGTACTTC.